This TCR beta chain was retrieved from a study of radiotherapy plus CTLA-4 blockade in lung cancer. Assay: immunoSEQ multiplex PCR; the TCRdb copy retains only in-frame clones and omits some. The sample yields around 91,000 clones, about 90% seen once. After removal of 7 bases from V and 6 bases from J, the junction contained 10 bases not matched to a gene. CDR3 length: 15 amino acids. Germline V gene data show CDR1 as MNHNS and CDR2 as SASEGT. This chain links TRBV6-1 with TRBJ1-5; 9 bases line up with TRBD1. Sequencing used peripheral blood, obtained from a patient treated with radiotherapy plus ipilimumab. The source of this sequence is a human donor with non-small cell lung cancer that progressed on radiotherapy plus ipilimumab. The CDR3 region is CASNRAQGAIQPQHF. The CDR3 bases are TGTGCCAGCAATCGGGCACAGGGGGCTATTCAGCCCCAGCATTTT.